These 14 T cell receptor beta chains were sequenced from one sample in a study of T-cell memory formation after mild COVID-19 (dated by TCRdb to about 2021). Library construction relied on 5' RACE. This sample was sequenced with an Illumina NovaSeq 6000. The raw public reads went through TCRdb reprocessing: fastp at Q25, MiXCR clone calling, in-frame beta chains kept. Under each unique CDR3 protein, matching rows form one entry showing the most common genes and DNA. This sample is represented by nearly 350,000 distinct CDR3 sequences; roughly 13% of them were singletons. About 21% of the sample comes from the top ten. Sequencing input: PBMCs or a T cell subset sorted from them (not recorded which). The receptors come from a man aged 18 to 30 who had mild COVID-19 (a few samples of this study predate the infection). The sample titles of this study are shuffled in the database, so cell type and time point are left out; the donor was told from shared clones.

V and J are TRBV28 and TRBJ2-3; 10 nucleotides align to TRBD2. J lost 6 bases, V lost 8 bases, and 5 bases had no gene match. Germline CDR1 and CDR2: MDHEN and SYDVKM. The CDR3 loop spans 13 amino acids. CDR3 in DNA: TGTGCCAGCCGAGCGGGGGGGCGGGATACGCAGTATTTT. Protein sequence: CASRAGGRDTQYF.

This clonotype came up a few times. The rearrangement uses TRBV23-1 and TRBJ2-3, with D possibly matching TRBD1 (6 bases). TRBV23-1 is labeled an ORF, and its function is uncertain. The CDR3 consists of 19 residues. V was shortened by 4 bases and J by 4 bases, with 27 bases between the two germline ends. CDR3 bases: TGCGCCAGCAGTCTTCCAAATCTGGCAGGGGCAGGGCCGGCAGATACGCAGTATTTT. Translated: CASSLPNLAGAGPADTQYF.

This clonotype was seen more than once but under ten times. This chain joins TRBV2 and TRBJ2-7; D remains ambiguous. Germline assignment: CDR1 SNHLY and CDR2 FYNNEI. V lost 5 bases and J lost 6, with 20 bases in between. The CDR3 sequence is 15 residues long. CDR3 sequence: CASSFPSGKSVEQYF. The CDR3 region has the DNA TGTGCCAGCAGTTTTCCTTCAGGAAAATCGGTCGAGCAGTACTTC.

This chain connects TRBV28 to TRBJ1-1, with D possibly matching TRBD1 (5 bases). CDR1 MDHEN and CDR2 SYDVKM come from the germline V gene. The CDR3 has 13 residues. V was shortened by 3 bases and J by 4 bases, with 9 bases between the two germline ends. The CDR3 nucleotides read TGTGCCAGCAGTTTCGTAAGGGGCACTGAAGCTTTCTTT. Translated, it gives CASSFVRGTEAFF.

This clonotype was detected many times. The genes are TRBV12-3 or TRBV12-4 and TRBJ2-7; D unclear. This CDR3 is 14 amino acids long. With 6 bases removed from V and 5 bases from J, the gap between germline ends came to 17 bases. Here the CDR3 DNA reads TGTGCCAGCAGCCTTTTAAGTGTCGGACACGAGCAGTACTTC. This gives the protein CASSLLSVGHEQYF.

This clonotype has a handful of counts. This chain joins TRBV4-3 and TRBJ1-6, with D tentatively TRBD1 (5 bases). Trimming cost V 0 bases and J 4 bases, with 10 bases left between them. Looked up from germline, CDR1 is LGHNA and CDR2 is YSLEER. CDR3 length equals 16 residues. This chain's CDR3 is CASSQEGEKYNSPLHF. CDR3 nucleotide sequence: TGCGCCAGCAGCCAAGAAGGGGAGAAGTATAATTCACCCCTCCACTTT.

This clonotype has a count of ten or more. The V gene is TRBV9, the J gene TRBJ1-2; D is unresolved. Germline assignment: CDR1 SGDLS and CDR2 YYNGEE. Trimming left V 0 bases short and J 6 bases short, with 15 bases between. This CDR3 comprises 15 residues. The CDR3 DNA is TGTGCCAGCAGCGTAGCAGAAGCAGGCTGGAATGGCTACACCTTC. As protein: CASSVAEAGWNGYTF.

This clonotype appeared a few times. The chain recombines TRBV4-2 with TRBJ2-7; TRBD1 aligns across 9 bases. This CDR3 is built from 16 residues. The germline V gene has CDR1 LGHNA and CDR2 YNFKEQ. Unmatched junction bases numbered 5, after V lost 2 bases and J lost 0 bases. The DNA for the CDR3 is TGTGCCAGCAGCCAAACTCCGGGACAGGGCTCCTACGAGCAGTACTTC. Protein sequence: CASSQTPGQGSYEQYF.

V is TRBV4-2 and J is TRBJ2-5, with TRBD2 identical over 9 bases. The ends lost 0 bases at V and 5 bases at J; junction bases unmatched: 13. CDR1 is LGHNA, CDR2 YNFKEQ, per germline. The CDR3 is 18 residues long. This chain's CDR3 is CASSQDRGSGGYGETQYF. The CDR3 region has the DNA TGTGCCAGCAGCCAAGATCGGGGTAGCGGGGGCTATGGGGAGACCCAGTACTTC.

The V call is TRBV7-9, the J call TRBJ2-3; the D is unclear. The CDR3 is made up of 13 amino acids. Trimming pared 5 bases from V and 2 bases from J, leaving 8 bases between. Germline-derived CDR1 and CDR2 are SEHNR and FQNEAQ (reference sequence). The CDR3 DNA sequence: TGTGCCAGCAGCAGGGCGGTCACAGATACGCAGTATTTT. The encoded protein is CASSRAVTDTQYF.

This clonotype is a singleton in its sample. The CDR3 DNA follows: TGTGCCAGCAGCCCCCTGGGGGGGGTTGACTACACCGGGGAGCTGTTTTTT. Protein: CASSPLGGVDYTGELFF. This chain connects TRBV7-9 to TRBJ2-2; 7 nucleotides align to TRBD2. The V gene end was trimmed by 5 bases and the J gene end by 3 bases; junction bases not matched to a gene: 12. The CDR3 is 17 residues long. Looked up from germline, CDR1 is SEHNR and CDR2 is FQNEAQ (reference sequence).

This clonotype was detected ten times or more. The rearrangement joins TRBV7-9 to TRBJ2-3; D call uncertain. The CDR3 is 13 amino acids. The ends were cut back, 2 bases at V and 2 bases at J, with 5 bases in the middle. CDR1 is SEHNR, CDR2 FQNEAQ, per germline (reference sequence). CDR3 in amino acids: CASSLSTTDTQYF. CDR3 DNA sequence: TGTGCCAGCAGCTTATCCACCACAGATACGCAGTATTTT.

The V gene is TRBV30, the J gene TRBJ2-3, with 7 positions matching TRBD1. Looked up from germline, CDR1 is GTSNPN and CDR2 is SVGIG (reference sequence). This CDR3 is built from 15 residues. Trimming cost V 4 bases and J 2 bases; bases outside gene matches: 9. CDR3 bases: TGTGCCTGGACTAGGGACAGATCCTTCACAGATACGCAGTATTTT. It is translated as CAWTRDRSFTDTQYF.

V and J are TRBV7-3 and TRBJ2-3; TRBD2 agrees at 7 bases. The germline gives CDR1 SGHTA, CDR2 FQGTGA. J gave up 3 bases and V 5 bases, and 2 bases lay outside the gene matches. CDR3 length: 13 amino acids. The CDR3 region has the DNA TGTGCCAGCAGCGTCGGGGGGACAGATACGCAGTATTTT. This gives the protein CASSVGGTDTQYF.